A single sample is the source of the 20 T cell receptor beta chains below, sequenced in a study of shared clonotypes between healthy human individuals. The table came from immunoSEQ multiplex PCR; TCRdb's copy has only in-frame clones and leaves some out. The table shows 2 million to 2.5 million clones, with roughly 90% occurring only once. The sequenced sample consisted of naive CD4+ T cells from PBMCs. This sample's subset: CD45RA+ positively selected. These receptors all come from a man between 18 and 35 years old in good health. Some clones in this sample may be carry-over from other donors' samples.

The genes are TRBV6-5 and TRBJ2-1; D is perhaps TRBD1 or TRBD2 (5 bases each). Per the germline V gene, CDR1 is MNHEY and CDR2 is SVGAGI. V was trimmed by 2 bases and J by 7 bases, leaving 15 bases between them. The CDR3 is 15 residues long. DNA of the CDR3: TGTGCCAGCAGTTACAGGACAACGGGGTTGAATGAGCAGTTCTTC. The encoded protein is CASSYRTTGLNEQFF.

This chain links TRBV10-3 with TRBJ2-2, with 7 bases identical to TRBD1. CDR3 length: 14 residues. Germline assignment: CDR1 ENHRY and CDR2 SYGVKD. With V trimmed by 10 bases and J by 2 bases, 7 bases remained unmatched. The CDR3 region has the DNA TGTGCCACCTTAGACAGGGAAAACACCGGGGAGCTGTTTTTT. Translating gives CATLDRENTGELFF.

The table lists this clone with a count of one. The rearrangement uses TRBV6-6 and TRBJ1-1; D unclear. The CDR3 consists of 12 residues. Trimming took off 6 bases at V and 5 bases at J, with 10 bases between the two ends. Germline V gene lookup returns CDR1 MNHNY and CDR2 SVGAGI (reference sequence). CDR3 amino acids: CASRPEGTEAFF. As DNA, the CDR3 is TGTGCCAGCAGACCCGAAGGGACTGAAGCTTTCTTT.

A note on this clone: The sample carries other DNA sequences with the same CDR3. The V call is TRBV7-3, the J call TRBJ2-2; tentatively, D is TRBD1 (5 bases). V dropped 4 bases and J dropped 5 bases, with 8 bases sitting between them. CDR1 is SGHTA and CDR2 is FQGTGA in the germline V gene. The CDR3 sequence is 13 residues long. The CDR3 nucleotides are TGTGCCAGCAGCTCAGGGTATACCGGGGAGCTGTTTTTT. Amino acids: CASSSGYTGELFF.

The V gene is TRBV6-4, the J gene TRBJ2-7, with D tentatively TRBD1 or TRBD2 (5 bases each). CDR3 length: 15 residues. V was trimmed by 3 bases and J by 4 bases, leaving 16 bases between them. Germline V gives CDR1 MRHNA, CDR2 SNTAGT. For the CDR3, the DNA is TGTGCCAGCAGTGAGAGAGGAACGGGGCCATACGAGCAGTACTTC. Amino acids: CASSERGTGPYEQYF.

The sample holds one count of this clone. The chain couples TRBV5-1 to TRBJ2-7; tentative D call: TRBD2 (6 bases). CDR1 and CDR2 from the germline V gene are SGHRS and YFSETQ. With 5 bases removed from V and 0 bases from J, the gap between germline ends came to 12 bases. The CDR3 length is 14 residues. Here the CDR3 reads CASSSRGASYEQYF. The CDR3 coding sequence is TGCGCCAGCAGTTCCCGCGGGGCCTCCTACGAGCAGTACTTC. The full variable domain, with the rest looked up from reference TRBV5-1 and TRBJ2-7, is KAGVTQTPRYLIKTRGQQVTLSCSPISGHRSVSWYQQTPGQGLQFLFEYFSETQRNKGNFPGRFSGRQFSNSRSEMNVSTLELGDSALYLCASSSRGASYEQYFGPGTRLTVT.

The chain carries TRBV28 and TRBJ2-6, with D unclear. V was pared by 5 bases and J by 0 bases, with 11 bases between. Germline lookup yields CDR1 MDHEN and CDR2 SYDVKM. The CDR3 runs to 16 residues. DNA for the CDR3: TGTGCCAGCAGTCTACGGGCTTTCTCTGGGGCCAACGTCCTGACTTTC. Its translation: CASSLRAFSGANVLTF.

The chain carries TRBV30 and TRBJ2-1; unclear D gene. This CDR3 spans 14 amino acids. The ends were cut back, 1 base at V and 7 bases at J, with 14 bases in the middle. The germline gives CDR1 GTSNPN, CDR2 SVGIG (reference sequence). CDR3 sequence: CAWSGLGVSNEQFF. CDR3 in DNA: TGTGCCTGGAGTGGGCTAGGCGTGTCAAATGAGCAGTTCTTC.

This clone was seen once. The chain recombines TRBV18 with TRBJ2-2, with TRBD2 identical over 10 bases. The CDR3 sequence is 19 residues long. V shed 4 bases and J 0 bases; nucleotides not matched to a gene: 11. The germline V gene has CDR1 KGHSH and CDR2 LQKENI. The CDR3 here is CASSLRVIAGGANTGELFF. The DNA of the CDR3 is TGTGCCAGCTCACTAAGGGTGATAGCGGGAGGAGCGAACACCGGGGAGCTGTTTTTT.

This chain uses TRBV5-1 with TRBJ2-7; 9 bases match TRBD1. V was clipped by 2 bases and J by 4 bases; unmatched bases: 4. The germline CDR1 and CDR2 sequences are SGHRS and YFSETQ. The CDR3 totals 14 residues. In nucleotides, the CDR3 is TGCGCCAGCAGCTTTGGGACAGGGATTTACGAGCAGTACTTC. Protein sequence: CASSFGTGIYEQYF.

This clone was picked up a small number of times. The chain uses TRBV29-1 and TRBJ1-2; a weak D match, TRBD1 (6 bases). The V end lost 3 bases, the J end lost 3 bases, and 11 bases lay between the germline ends. This CDR3 region has 13 residues. Germline CDR1 SQVTM, CDR2 ANQGSEA. CDR3 protein: CSVDQRQDYGYTF. The CDR3 DNA reads as TGCAGCGTTGACCAAAGACAGGACTATGGCTACACCTTC.

The chain uses TRBV6-6 and TRBJ2-7, with D possibly being TRBD1 (7 bases). This CDR3 spans 11 amino acids. Germline V gene data show CDR1 as MNHNY and CDR2 as SVGAGI (reference sequence). Deletions cut 8 bases from V and 4 bases from J, with 9 bases between. The CDR3 coding sequence is TGTGCCAGCCAGGGGGGATACGAGCAGTACTTC. It codes for CASQGGYEQYF.

The chain recombines TRBV5-1 with TRBJ2-4; maybe TRBD1 (5 bases). CDR1 SGHRS and CDR2 YFSETQ come from the germline V gene. The CDR3 covers 14 residues. The V end was cut by 0 bases, the J end by 8 bases, with 12 bases between. CDR3 DNA: TGCGCCAGCAGCTTGGGTGGCCTAGGGGACATTCAGTACTTC. Translating it yields CASSLGGLGDIQYF. The complete variable domain, with remaining parts taken from reference TRBV5-1 and TRBJ2-4, reads KAGVTQTPRYLIKTRGQQVTLSCSPISGHRSVSWYQQTPGQGLQFLFEYFSETQRNKGNFPGRFSGRQFSNSRSEMNVSTLELGDSALYLCASSLGGLGDIQYFGAGTRLSVL.

In its sample, this clone was seen once. CDR3: CASSPGGGRSGSRGYTF. The CDR3 DNA sequence: TGTGCCAGCAGCCCCGGTGGAGGGCGTTCGGGATCGAGGGGCTACACCTTC. This rearrangement joins TRBV5-4 to TRBJ1-2; D ambiguous. The CDR3 contains 17 residues. Trimming left V 4 bases short and J 8 bases short, with 27 bases between. Germline CDR1 is SGHNT and CDR2 is YYREEE (reference sequence).

This chain connects TRBV4-3 to TRBJ2-7, with D unclear. CDR1 is LGHNA and CDR2 is YSLEER in the germline V gene. Trimming cost V 3 bases and J 7 bases, with 13 bases left between them. This CDR3 has 13 amino acids. CDR3 sequence: CASSHRPPWEQYF. The DNA for the CDR3 is TGCGCCAGCAGCCATCGACCCCCCTGGGAGCAGTACTTC.

The chain uses TRBV4-2 and TRBJ2-7, with a tentative D call TRBD1 (9 bases). In germline, CDR1 is LGHNA, CDR2 YNFKEQ. With 4 bases removed from V and 4 bases from J, the gap between germline ends came to 23 bases. This CDR3 has 17 residues. The CDR3 sequence: CASSRAAGGQGSYEQYF. CDR3 sequence (DNA): TGTGCCAGCAGCCGGGCCGCGGGGGGACAGGGTTCATACGAGCAGTACTTC.

This clone was seen only once. V is TRBV19 and J is TRBJ2-7, with TRBD1 as a possible D gene (6 bases). Germline loops: CDR1 LNHDA, CDR2 SQIVND (reference sequence). The CDR3 spans 15 residues. V was cut by 5 bases and J by 3 bases, with 17 bases left in between. This CDR3 is CASSSVSAGDYEQYF. Here the CDR3 DNA reads TGTGCCAGTAGTTCGGTTTCCGCAGGGGACTACGAGCAGTACTTC.

The chain uses TRBV5-6 and TRBJ2-7; 7 nucleotides line up with TRBD2. CDR3 length: 15 amino acids. After removal of 2 bases from V and 5 bases from J, the junction contained 10 bases not matched to a gene. Germline V gene lookup returns CDR1 SGHDT and CDR2 YYEEEE. The CDR3 here is CASSLRLSGAHEQYF. The CDR3 nucleotides are TGTGCCAGCAGCTTACGGTTGAGCGGGGCCCACGAGCAGTACTTC.

The chain links TRBV5-5 to TRBJ2-1, with 8 bases fitting TRBD1. The CDR3 is 15 residues long. Trimming removed 5 bases from V and 3 bases from J; junction bases left unmatched: 7. Germline V lookup: CDR1 SGHKS, CDR2 YYEKEE (reference sequence). CDR3 coding DNA: TGTGCCAGCAGGTCGGACAGGGTTGTCTACAATGAGCAGTTCTTC. As protein: CASRSDRVVYNEQFF.

This clone was recorded once. CDR3 nucleotide sequence: TGTGCCTGGAGTGTCATGGGGGAGAGGGAGCAGTTCTTC. This sequence encodes CAWSVMGEREQFF. The gene calls are TRBV30 and TRBJ2-1, with D possibly called TRBD1 or TRBD2 (5 bases each). This CDR3 is built from 13 residues. V lost 0 bases, J lost 10 bases, and 13 bases lay in between. Germline assignment: CDR1 GTSNPN and CDR2 SVGIG (reference sequence).